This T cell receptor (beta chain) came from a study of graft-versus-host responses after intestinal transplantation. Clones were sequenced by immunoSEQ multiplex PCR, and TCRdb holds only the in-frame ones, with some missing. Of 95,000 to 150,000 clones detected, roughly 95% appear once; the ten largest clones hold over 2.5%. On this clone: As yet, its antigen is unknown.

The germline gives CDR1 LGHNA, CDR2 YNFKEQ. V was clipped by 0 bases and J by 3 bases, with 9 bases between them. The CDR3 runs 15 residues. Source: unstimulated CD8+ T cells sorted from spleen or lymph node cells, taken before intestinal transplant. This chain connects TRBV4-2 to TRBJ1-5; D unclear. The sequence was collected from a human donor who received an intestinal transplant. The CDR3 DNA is TGTGCCAGCAGCCAAGATCCACATCTCAATCAGCCCCAGCATTTT. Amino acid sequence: CASSQDPHLNQPQHF.